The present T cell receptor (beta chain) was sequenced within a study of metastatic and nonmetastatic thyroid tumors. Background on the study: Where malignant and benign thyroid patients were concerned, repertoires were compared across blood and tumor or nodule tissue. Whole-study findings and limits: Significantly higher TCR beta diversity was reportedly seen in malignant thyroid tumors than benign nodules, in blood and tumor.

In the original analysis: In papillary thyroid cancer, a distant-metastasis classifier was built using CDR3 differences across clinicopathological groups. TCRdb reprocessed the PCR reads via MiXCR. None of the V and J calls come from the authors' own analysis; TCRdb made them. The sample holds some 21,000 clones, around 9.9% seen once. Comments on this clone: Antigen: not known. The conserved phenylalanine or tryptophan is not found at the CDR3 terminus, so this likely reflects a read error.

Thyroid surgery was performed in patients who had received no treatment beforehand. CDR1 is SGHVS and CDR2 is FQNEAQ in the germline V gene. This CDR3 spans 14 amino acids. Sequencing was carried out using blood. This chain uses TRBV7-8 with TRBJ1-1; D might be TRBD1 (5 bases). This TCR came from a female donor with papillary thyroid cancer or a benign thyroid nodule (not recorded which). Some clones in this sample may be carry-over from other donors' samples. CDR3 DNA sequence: TGTGCCATCAGCTTAGCAGGGTCGGGAACTGAAGCTTTCCTT. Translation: CAISLAGSGTEAFL.